This T cell receptor beta chain was identified in a study of cytomegalovirus exposure and HLA in healthy donors. Whole-study results and caveats: Later analysis placed DRB1 highest and HLA-C lowest in TCR association rates, which differed by HLA locus. In a later analysis, several top co-occurrence clusters appeared linked to parvovirus B19, influenza, CMV and Epstein-Barr virus.

Concerning this clone itself: The antigen is not known.

There are 18 residues in the CDR3. V lost 0 bases, J lost 2 bases, and 7 bases stayed unmatched. CDR1 ENHRY and CDR2 SYGVKD come from the germline V gene. With 60 Vbeta and 13 Jbeta primers, the PCR was carried out. Original handling: The authors later counted 75 million to 90 million unique TCR beta chains, some 12 million of them shared. Clones were read by immunoSEQ multiplex PCR, and TCRdb kept only the in-frame ones, dropping some. The V and J calls and clone size were taken over from that table, and D and trimming were inferred from the DNA. The sample contains 160,000 or so clones, about 72% of which appear only once.

The rearrangement links TRBV10-3 to TRBJ2-2; 9 bases map to TRBD1. The source is a male donor in good health and CMV-seronegative. The sequenced sample consisted of PBMCs. The CDR3 nucleotides are TGTGCCATCAGTGAGTCAACATCGGGACAGGGTAACACCGGGGAGCTGTTTTTT. Residues: CAISESTSGQGNTGELFF.